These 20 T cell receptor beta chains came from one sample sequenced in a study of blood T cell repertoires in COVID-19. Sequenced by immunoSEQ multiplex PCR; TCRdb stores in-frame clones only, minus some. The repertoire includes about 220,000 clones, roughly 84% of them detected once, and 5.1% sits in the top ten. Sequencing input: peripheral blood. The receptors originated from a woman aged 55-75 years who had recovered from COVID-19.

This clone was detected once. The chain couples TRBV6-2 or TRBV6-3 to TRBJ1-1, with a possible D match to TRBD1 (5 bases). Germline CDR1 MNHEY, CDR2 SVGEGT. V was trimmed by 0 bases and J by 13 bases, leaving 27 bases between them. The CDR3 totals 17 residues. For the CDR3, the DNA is TGTGCCAGCAGTTACTCCCCGGTTTTCCGATCCCAAGGGGATGATTTCTTT. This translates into CASSYSPVFRSQGDDFF.

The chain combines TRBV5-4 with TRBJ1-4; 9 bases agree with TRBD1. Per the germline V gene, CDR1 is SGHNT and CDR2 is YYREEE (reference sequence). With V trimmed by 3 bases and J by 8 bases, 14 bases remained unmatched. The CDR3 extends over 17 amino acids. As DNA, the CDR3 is TGTGCCAGCAGCTCGGGACAGGGTGGAGGCCTGGGGGAAAAACTGTTTTTT. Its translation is CASSSGQGGGLGEKLFF. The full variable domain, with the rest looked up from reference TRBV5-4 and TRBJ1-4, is ETGVTQSPTHLIKTRGQQVTLRCSSQSGHNTVSWYQQALGQGPQFIFQYYREEENGRGNFPPRFSGLQFPNYSSELNVNALELDDSALYLCASSSGQGGGLGEKLFFGSGTQLSVL.

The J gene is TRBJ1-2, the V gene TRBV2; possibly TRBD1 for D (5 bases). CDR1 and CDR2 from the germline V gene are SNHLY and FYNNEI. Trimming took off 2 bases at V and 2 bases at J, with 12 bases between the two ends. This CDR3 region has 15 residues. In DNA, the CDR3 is TGTGCCAGCAGTGAAAACGGACGGACAAACTATGGCTACACCTTC. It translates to CASSENGRTNYGYTF.

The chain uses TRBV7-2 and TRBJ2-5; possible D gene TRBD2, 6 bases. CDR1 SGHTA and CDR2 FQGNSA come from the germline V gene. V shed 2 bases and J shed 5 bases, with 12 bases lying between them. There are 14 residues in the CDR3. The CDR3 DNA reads TGTGCCAGCAGCTTACCGCTTGCGGGGGAGACCCAGTACTTC. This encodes CASSLPLAGETQYF.

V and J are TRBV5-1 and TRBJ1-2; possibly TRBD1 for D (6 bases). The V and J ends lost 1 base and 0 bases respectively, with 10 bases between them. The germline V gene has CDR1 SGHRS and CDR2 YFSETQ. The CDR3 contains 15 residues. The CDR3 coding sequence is TGCGCCAGCAGCTTGTCGGCAGGGGCTAACTATGGCTACACCTTC. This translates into CASSLSAGANYGYTF.

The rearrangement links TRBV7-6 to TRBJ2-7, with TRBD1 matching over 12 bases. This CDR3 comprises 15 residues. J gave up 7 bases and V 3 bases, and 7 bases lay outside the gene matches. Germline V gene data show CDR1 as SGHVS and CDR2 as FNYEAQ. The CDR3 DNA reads TGTGCCAGCAGCTTGGGACAGGGGGCGCTGGGGGAGCAGTACTTC. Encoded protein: CASSLGQGALGEQYF.

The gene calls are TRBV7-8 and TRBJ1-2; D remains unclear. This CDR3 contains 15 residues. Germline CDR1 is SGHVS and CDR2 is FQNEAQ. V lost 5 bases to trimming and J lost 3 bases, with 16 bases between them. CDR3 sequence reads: CASSTPGRRDYGYTF. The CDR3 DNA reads TGTGCCAGCAGCACACCTGGGAGGCGTGACTATGGCTACACCTTC.

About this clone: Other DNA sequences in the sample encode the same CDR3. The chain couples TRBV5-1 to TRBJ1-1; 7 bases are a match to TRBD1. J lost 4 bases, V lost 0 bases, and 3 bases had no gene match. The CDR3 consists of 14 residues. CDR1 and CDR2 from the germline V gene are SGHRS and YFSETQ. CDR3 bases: TGCGCCAGCAGCTTGGGACAGGGAGGCACTGAAGCTTTCTTT. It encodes CASSLGQGGTEAFF.

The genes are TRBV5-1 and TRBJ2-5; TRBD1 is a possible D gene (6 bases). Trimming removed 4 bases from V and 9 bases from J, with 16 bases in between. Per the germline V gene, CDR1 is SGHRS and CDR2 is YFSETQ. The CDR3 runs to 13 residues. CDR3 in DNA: TGCGCCAGCAGCCTACAGGGATTTTCGCCCCAGTACTTC. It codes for CASSLQGFSPQYF.

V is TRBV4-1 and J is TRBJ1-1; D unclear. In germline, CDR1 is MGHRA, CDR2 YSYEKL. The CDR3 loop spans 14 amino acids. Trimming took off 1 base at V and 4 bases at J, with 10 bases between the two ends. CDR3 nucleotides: TGCGCCAGCAGCCAAGTGGGCGAAGGCACTGAAGCTTTCTTT. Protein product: CASSQVGEGTEAFF.

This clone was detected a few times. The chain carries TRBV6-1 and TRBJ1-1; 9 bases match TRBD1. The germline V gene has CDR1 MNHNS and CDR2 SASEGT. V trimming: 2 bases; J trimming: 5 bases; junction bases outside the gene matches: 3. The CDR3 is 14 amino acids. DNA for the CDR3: TGTGCCAGCAGTGAACACAGGGGGCTAACTGAAGCTTTCTTT. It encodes CASSEHRGLTEAFF.

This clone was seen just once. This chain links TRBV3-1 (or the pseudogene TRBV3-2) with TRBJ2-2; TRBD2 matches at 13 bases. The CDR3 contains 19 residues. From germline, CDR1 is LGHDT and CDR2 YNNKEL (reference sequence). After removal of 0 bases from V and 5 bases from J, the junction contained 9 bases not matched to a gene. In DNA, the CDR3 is TGTGCCAGCAGCCAAGAAGGACTAGCGGGGGCCTTAAGGACCGGGGAGCTGTTTTTT. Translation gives CASSQEGLAGALRTGELFF.

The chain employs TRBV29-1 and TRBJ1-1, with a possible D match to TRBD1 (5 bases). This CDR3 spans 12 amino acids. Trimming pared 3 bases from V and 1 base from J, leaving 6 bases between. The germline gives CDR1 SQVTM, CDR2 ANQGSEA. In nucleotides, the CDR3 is TGCAGCGTTGACAGGGAGAACACTGAAGCTTTCTTT. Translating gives CSVDRENTEAFF.

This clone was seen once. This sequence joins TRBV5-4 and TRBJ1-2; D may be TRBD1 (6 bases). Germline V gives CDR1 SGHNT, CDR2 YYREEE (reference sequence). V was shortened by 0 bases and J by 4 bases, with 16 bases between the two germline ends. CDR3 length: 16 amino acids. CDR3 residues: CASSLDWSGAGYGYTF. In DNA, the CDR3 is TGTGCCAGCAGCTTGGATTGGTCAGGGGCGGGCTATGGCTACACCTTC.

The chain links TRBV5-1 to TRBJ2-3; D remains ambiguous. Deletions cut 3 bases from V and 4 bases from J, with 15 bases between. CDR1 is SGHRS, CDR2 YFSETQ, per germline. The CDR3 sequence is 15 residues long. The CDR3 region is CASSYLDMAADTQYF. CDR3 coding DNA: TGCGCCAGCAGCTATCTGGATATGGCGGCAGATACGCAGTATTTT.

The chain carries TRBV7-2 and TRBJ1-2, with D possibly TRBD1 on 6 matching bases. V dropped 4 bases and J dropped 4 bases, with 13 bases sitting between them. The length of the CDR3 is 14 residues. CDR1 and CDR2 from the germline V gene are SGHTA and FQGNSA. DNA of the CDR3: TGTGCCAGCAGCTCGACAGGTTTCGGCTATGGCTACACCTTC. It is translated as CASSSTGFGYGYTF.

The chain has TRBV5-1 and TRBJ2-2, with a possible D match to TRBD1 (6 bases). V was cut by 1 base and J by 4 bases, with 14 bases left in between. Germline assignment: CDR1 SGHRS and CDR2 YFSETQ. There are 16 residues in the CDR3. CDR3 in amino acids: CASSLTGLSSTGELFF. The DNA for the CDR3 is TGCGCCAGCAGCTTGACAGGGCTGTCGTCCACCGGGGAGCTGTTTTTT.

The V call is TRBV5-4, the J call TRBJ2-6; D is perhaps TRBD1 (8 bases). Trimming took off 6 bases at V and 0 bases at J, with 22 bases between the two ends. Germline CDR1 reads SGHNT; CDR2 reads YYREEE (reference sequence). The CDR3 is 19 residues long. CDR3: CASTTGGTTLLSGANVLTF. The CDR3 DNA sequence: TGTGCCAGCACCACAGGGGGGACTACTCTTCTCTCTGGGGCCAACGTCCTGACTTTC. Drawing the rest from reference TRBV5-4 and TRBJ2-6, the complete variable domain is ETGVTQSPTHLIKTRGQQVTLRCSSQSGHNTVSWYQQALGQGPQFIFQYYREEENGRGNFPPRFSGLQFPNYSSELNVNALELDDSALYLCASTTGGTTLLSGANVLTFGAGSRLTVL.

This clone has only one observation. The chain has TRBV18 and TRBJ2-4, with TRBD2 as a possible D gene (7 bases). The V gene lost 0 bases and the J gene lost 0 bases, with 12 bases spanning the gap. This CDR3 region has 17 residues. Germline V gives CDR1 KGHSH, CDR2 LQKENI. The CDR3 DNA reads TGTGCCAGCTCACCACCGGGGGGGCATGGAGCCAAAAACATTCAGTACTTC. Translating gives CASSPPGGHGAKNIQYF.

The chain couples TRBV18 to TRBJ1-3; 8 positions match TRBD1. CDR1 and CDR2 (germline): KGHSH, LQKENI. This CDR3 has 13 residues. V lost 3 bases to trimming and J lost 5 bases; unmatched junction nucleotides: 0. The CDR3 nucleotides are TGTGCCAGCTCACCCAGGGGGCGAAACACCATATATTTT. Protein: CASSPRGRNTIYF.